The rows below give T cell receptor beta chains drawn from one sample of a study of shared clonotypes between healthy human individuals. Assay used: immunoSEQ multiplex PCR; TCRdb lists only in-frame clones, some missing. The sample carries 2.3 million or so clones, approximately 95% recorded once. Sequencing used naive CD4+ T cells from PBMCs. The origin of the receptors is a man aged 18-30 years in good health. Some clones in this sample may be carry-over from other donors' samples. The conserved cysteine and the conserved F or W are not part of the CDR3 here. Fields, in order: CDR3 protein, V gene, J gene.

CDR3aa: ASSEVYNHEQF
v_gene: TRBV10-2
j_gene: TRBJ2-1

CDR3aa: ASSNPGQGSAEAF
v_gene: TRBV6-5
j_gene: TRBJ1-1

CDR3aa: ASSLARLATAEEQF
v_gene: TRBV5-4
j_gene: TRBJ2-1

CDR3aa: ASSETGGPYEKLF
v_gene: TRBV7-3
j_gene: TRBJ1-4

CDR3aa: ASSAAGGSVAF
v_gene: TRBV5-6
j_gene: TRBJ1-1

CDR3aa: ASSFMQGLQYEQY
v_gene: TRBV5-8
j_gene: TRBJ2-7

CDR3aa: ASSPGTGGGQPQH
v_gene: TRBV7-2
j_gene: TRBJ1-5

CDR3aa: ASSHLWASGGRNYEQY
v_gene: TRBV4-1
j_gene: TRBJ2-7

CDR3aa: ASSLTVDSTEQF
v_gene: TRBV7-3
j_gene: TRBJ2-1

CDR3aa: ASSSYSVSYEQY
v_gene: TRBV28
j_gene: TRBJ2-7

CDR3aa: AISEYSGNEQF
v_gene: TRBV10-3
j_gene: TRBJ2-1

CDR3aa: ASSLGLGQPQH
v_gene: TRBV4-1
j_gene: TRBJ1-5

CDR3aa: AWSHGEGNEKLF
v_gene: TRBV30
j_gene: TRBJ1-4

CDR3aa: ASSSGLAGGTYEQY
v_gene: TRBV7-9
j_gene: TRBJ2-7

CDR3aa: ASSIMADTQY
v_gene: TRBV19
j_gene: TRBJ2-3

CDR3aa: ASSPEGVYGYT
v_gene: TRBV7-9
j_gene: TRBJ1-2

CDR3aa: ASSPSGRGETQY
v_gene: TRBV7-8
j_gene: TRBJ2-5

CDR3aa: AWSVGTSGIFGQF
v_gene: TRBV30
j_gene: TRBJ2-1

CDR3aa: ASSLVGGAGTYEQY
v_gene: TRBV5-1
j_gene: TRBJ2-7

CDR3aa: ASSQAYRTDTQY
v_gene: TRBV4-1
j_gene: TRBJ2-3

CDR3aa: ASRGLNRLAGGSTGELF
v_gene: TRBV11-2
j_gene: TRBJ2-2

CDR3aa: ASSLVGLAGPEQF
v_gene: TRBV7-8
j_gene: TRBJ2-1

CDR3aa: ASSDPTGGNTEAF
v_gene: TRBV10-2
j_gene: TRBJ1-1

CDR3aa: ASSQAGLASYEQY
v_gene: TRBV4-1
j_gene: TRBJ2-7

CDR3aa: PPGNYGYT
v_gene: TRBV7-2
j_gene: TRBJ1-2

CDR3aa: ASSLAAATDYGYT
v_gene: TRBV5-1
j_gene: TRBJ1-2

CDR3aa: ASRLQGWSGTNEKLF
v_gene: TRBV13
j_gene: TRBJ1-4

CDR3aa: ASSPPGRPNYGYT
v_gene: TRBV28
j_gene: TRBJ1-2

CDR3aa: ASSRTGGSQPQH
v_gene: TRBV5-5
j_gene: TRBJ1-5

CDR3aa: ASSLGQGIGTQY
v_gene: TRBV9
j_gene: TRBJ2-5

CDR3aa: ASSSGRQGLAVYNEQF
v_gene: TRBV7-9
j_gene: TRBJ2-1

CDR3aa: ASSARGGWTEAF
v_gene: TRBV9
j_gene: TRBJ1-1

CDR3aa: ASSYAVNTEAF
v_gene: TRBV5-1
j_gene: TRBJ1-1

CDR3aa: ASSLQGTTYEQY
v_gene: TRBV5-1
j_gene: TRBJ2-7

CDR3aa: ASCDNGGSYEQY
v_gene: TRBV5-1
j_gene: TRBJ2-7

CDR3aa: ASSLSGDMNTGELF
v_gene: TRBV4-2
j_gene: TRBJ2-2

CDR3aa: AWAFGGETQY
v_gene: TRBV30
j_gene: TRBJ2-5

CDR3aa: ASSPPGGHHAYEQY
v_gene: TRBV18
j_gene: TRBJ2-7

CDR3aa: ASSLVGGVNTEAF
v_gene: TRBV7-2
j_gene: TRBJ1-1

CDR3aa: ASTSTAVEAF
v_gene: TRBV28
j_gene: TRBJ1-1

CDR3aa: ASSLGAGIGANTGELF
v_gene: TRBV11-2
j_gene: TRBJ2-2

CDR3aa: ASSSTREFGYGYT
v_gene: TRBV27
j_gene: TRBJ1-2

CDR3aa: ASQRGPSSYEQY
v_gene: TRBV6-1
j_gene: TRBJ2-7

CDR3aa: ASTGKGGQPQH
v_gene: TRBV2
j_gene: TRBJ1-5

CDR3aa: ASIQREGPHSEAF
v_gene: TRBV28
j_gene: TRBJ1-1

CDR3aa: ASSSGTYGYT
v_gene: TRBV7-9
j_gene: TRBJ1-2

CDR3aa: ASSTGQGGQETQY
v_gene: TRBV5-4
j_gene: TRBJ2-5

CDR3aa: ATQGTSGYNEQF
v_gene: TRBV6-5
j_gene: TRBJ2-1

CDR3aa: ASSLFPTGTGHNEQF
v_gene: TRBV7-3
j_gene: TRBJ2-1

CDR3aa: ASSPLSGGLYGYT
v_gene: TRBV18
j_gene: TRBJ1-2

CDR3aa: ASKTGATNEKLF
v_gene: TRBV5-1
j_gene: TRBJ1-4

CDR3aa: ASSPSGTSGSTDTQY
v_gene: TRBV7-3
j_gene: TRBJ2-3

CDR3aa: ASRGLNQPQH
v_gene: TRBV28
j_gene: TRBJ1-5

CDR3aa: ASRSGTSGGYNEQF
v_gene: TRBV2
j_gene: TRBJ2-1

CDR3aa: ASGPGGPGNEQF
v_gene: TRBV5-1
j_gene: TRBJ2-1

CDR3aa: ASSRQGAADTQY
v_gene: TRBV27
j_gene: TRBJ2-3

CDR3aa: ASSLVLGVGDTQY
v_gene: TRBV5-1
j_gene: TRBJ2-3

CDR3aa: AWIDWGSGANVLT
v_gene: TRBV30
j_gene: TRBJ2-6

CDR3aa: ASSIKQGAQIGYT
v_gene: TRBV6-6
j_gene: TRBJ1-2

CDR3aa: ASTRRATPSGEQY
v_gene: TRBV9
j_gene: TRBJ2-7